One sample yielded the 10 T cell receptor beta chains listed below, sequenced in a study of chemoradiotherapy in HPV16-positive cancers. Clones were read by immunoSEQ multiplex PCR, and TCRdb kept only the in-frame ones, dropping some. The table lists approximately 5,000 clones, roughly 88% of them singletons. This sample comprised tumor tissue, obtained from a patient who underwent chemoradiotherapy. The receptors come from a human donor with HPV-associated anogenital cancer.

The chain carries TRBV9 and TRBJ2-5; 11 positions agree with TRBD1. This CDR3 spans 13 amino acids. The V gene end was trimmed by 7 bases and the J gene end by 3 bases; junction bases not matched to a gene: 2. Germline-derived CDR1 and CDR2 are SGDLS and YYNGEE. The CDR3 DNA follows: TGTGCCAGCCAGGGACAGGGGGAAGAGACCCAGTACTTC. The encoded protein is CASQGQGEETQYF.

This chain links TRBV19 with TRBJ2-2; the match to TRBD1 covers 8 bases. The germline gives CDR1 LNHDA, CDR2 SQIVND (reference sequence). The CDR3 totals 15 residues. Unmatched junction bases numbered 8, after V lost 6 bases and J lost 5 bases. CDR3 nucleotides: TGTGCCAGTAGCCAGGTGACAGGGGCGACCGGGGAGCTGTTTTTT. This translates into CASSQVTGATGELFF.

The chain combines TRBV6-5 with TRBJ1-6; 7 bases fit TRBD1. V shed 2 bases and J 10 bases; nucleotides not matched to a gene: 5. The germline gives CDR1 MNHEY, CDR2 SVGAGI. The length of the CDR3 is 14 residues. CDR3 in DNA: TGTGCCAGCAGTTACGGAACAGGGGTGTCACCCCTCCACTTT. Translation: CASSYGTGVSPLHF.

This clone was detected a few times. The chain recombines TRBV14 with TRBJ1-2; 7 nucleotides line up with TRBD1. Germline V lookup: CDR1 SGHDN, CDR2 FVKESK. The CDR3 spans 12 residues. The V gene end was trimmed by 3 bases and the J gene end by 8 bases; junction bases not matched to a gene: 3. The CDR3 coding sequence is TGTGCCAGCAGCCATACAGGGGTAGGCTACACCTTC. Protein sequence: CASSHTGVGYTF. Together with reference TRBV14 and TRBJ1-2, the CDR3 gives the full variable domain: EAGVTQFPSHSVIEKGQTVTLRCDPISGHDNLYWYRRVMGKEIKFLLHFVKESKQDESGMPNNRFLAERTGGTYSTLKVQPAELEDSGVYFCASSHTGVGYTFGSGTRLTVV.

This chain joins TRBV7-8 and TRBJ1-5; D is undetermined. Per germline, CDR1 SGHVS and CDR2 FQNEAQ. Trimming took off 4 bases at V and 2 bases at J, with 6 bases between the two ends. The CDR3 has 13 residues. The CDR3 is CASSYGRNQPQHF. CDR3 bases: TGTGCCAGCAGCTACGGTCGCAATCAGCCCCAGCATTTT.

The chain joins TRBV6-1 to TRBJ2-3, with D perhaps being TRBD1 or TRBD2 (6 bases each). Germline V gene lookup returns CDR1 MNHNS and CDR2 SASEGT. CDR3 length: 13 amino acids. With 7 bases removed from V and 3 bases from J, the gap between germline ends came to 11 bases. CDR3 sequence reads: CASIKGGTDTQYF. In nucleotides, the CDR3 is TGTGCCAGCATCAAGGGGGGTACAGATACGCAGTATTTT.

The gene calls are TRBV5-4 and TRBJ1-2; perhaps TRBD1 as D (6 bases). Looked up from germline, CDR1 is SGHNT and CDR2 is YYREEE (reference sequence). V was cut by 0 bases and J by 5 bases, with 11 bases left in between. This CDR3 is built from 14 residues. Here the CDR3 reads CASSLDRALYGYTF. CDR3 bases: TGTGCCAGCAGCTTGGACAGGGCATTGTATGGCTACACCTTC.

The chain uses TRBV4-2 and TRBJ2-3; 13 bases align to TRBD2. Germline V gene lookup returns CDR1 LGHNA and CDR2 YNFKEQ. V lost 0 bases, J lost 3 bases, and 0 bases stayed unmatched. CDR3 length equals 16 residues. The CDR3 sequence: CASSQELAGGTDTQYF. DNA for the CDR3: TGTGCCAGCAGCCAAGAACTAGCGGGGGGGACAGATACGCAGTATTTT.

This rearrangement joins TRBV6-6 to TRBJ2-7; D not certain. Germline assignment: CDR1 MNHNY and CDR2 SVGAGI (reference sequence). V was trimmed by 7 bases and J by 3 bases, leaving 13 bases between them. The CDR3 spans 13 residues. CDR3 loop: CASKSSSDYEQYF. The CDR3 nucleotides are TGTGCCAGCAAATCGTCGTCAGACTACGAGCAGTACTTC.

This clone was picked up one time. The V call is TRBV6-4, the J call TRBJ2-3, with D maybe TRBD1 (6 bases). Germline CDR1 reads MRHNA; CDR2 reads SNTAGT. There are 13 residues in the CDR3. Between the trimmed V and J ends, which lost 4 bases and 5 bases, there was a span of 10 bases. DNA of the CDR3: TGTGCCAGCAGTGCCCAAGGGGGAGATACGCAGTATTTT. Amino acids: CASSAQGGDTQYF.